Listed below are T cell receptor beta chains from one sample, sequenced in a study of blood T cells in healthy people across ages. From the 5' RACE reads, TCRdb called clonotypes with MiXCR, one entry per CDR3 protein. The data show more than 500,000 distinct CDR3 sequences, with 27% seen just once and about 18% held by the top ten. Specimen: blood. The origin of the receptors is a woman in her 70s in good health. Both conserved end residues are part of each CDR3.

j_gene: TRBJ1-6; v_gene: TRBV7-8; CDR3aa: CASSLAIGSLNYNSPLHF
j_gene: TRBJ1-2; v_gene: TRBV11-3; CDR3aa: CASSQGSADGYTF
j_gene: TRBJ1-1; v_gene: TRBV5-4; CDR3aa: CASSGDTGGTEAFF
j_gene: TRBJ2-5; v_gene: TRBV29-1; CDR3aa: CSTGGGARETQYF
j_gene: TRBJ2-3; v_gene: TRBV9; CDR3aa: CASSVLSGLDTQYF
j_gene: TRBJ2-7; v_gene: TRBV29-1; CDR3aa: CSVEEQGYEQYF
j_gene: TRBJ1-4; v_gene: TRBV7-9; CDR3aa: CASSLRTARGTTNEKLVF
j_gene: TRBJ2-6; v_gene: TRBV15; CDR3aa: CATSRDPDREFLNSGANVLTF
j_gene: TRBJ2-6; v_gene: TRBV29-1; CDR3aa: CSAEDPNVLTF
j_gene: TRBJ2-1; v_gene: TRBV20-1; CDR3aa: CSASLALNNEQFF
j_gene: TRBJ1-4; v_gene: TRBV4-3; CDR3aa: CASSEGILTNEKLFF
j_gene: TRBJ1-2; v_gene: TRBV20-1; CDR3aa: CSARGNRDGYTF
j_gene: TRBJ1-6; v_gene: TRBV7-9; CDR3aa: CASSFGSYNSPLHF
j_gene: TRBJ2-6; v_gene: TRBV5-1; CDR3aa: CASSPGGANVLTF
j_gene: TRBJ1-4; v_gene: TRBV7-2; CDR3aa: CASSFTGRGEKLFF
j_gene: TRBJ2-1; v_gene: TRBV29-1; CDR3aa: CSVDLPLNEQFF
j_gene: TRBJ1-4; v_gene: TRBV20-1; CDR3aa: CSAREGTVGEKLFF
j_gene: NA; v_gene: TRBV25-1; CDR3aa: CASSYSGGLKEQFF
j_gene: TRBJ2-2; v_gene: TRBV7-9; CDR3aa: CASSPGGDTGELFF
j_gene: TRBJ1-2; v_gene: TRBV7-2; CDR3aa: CASSLNRRDYGYTF
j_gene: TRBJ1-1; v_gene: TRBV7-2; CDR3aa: CASSIPGRTGNTEAFF
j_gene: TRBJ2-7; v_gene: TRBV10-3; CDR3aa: CATRSGDWSSYEQYF
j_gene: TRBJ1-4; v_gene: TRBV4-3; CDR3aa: CASSQDRATTNEKLFF
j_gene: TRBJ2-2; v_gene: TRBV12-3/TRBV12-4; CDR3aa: CASSFTGDPGELFF
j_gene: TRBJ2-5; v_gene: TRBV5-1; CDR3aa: CASSFLAGNQETQYF
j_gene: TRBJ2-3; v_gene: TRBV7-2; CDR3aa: CASSLDTSGTPGRQYF
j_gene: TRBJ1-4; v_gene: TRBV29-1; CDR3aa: CSVAILAGWNEKLFF
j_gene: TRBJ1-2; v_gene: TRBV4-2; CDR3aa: CASSSRQGDGYTF
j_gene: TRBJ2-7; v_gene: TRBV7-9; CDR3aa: CASIDSTSYEQYF
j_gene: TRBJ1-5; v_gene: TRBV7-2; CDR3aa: CASSRDRSQPQHF
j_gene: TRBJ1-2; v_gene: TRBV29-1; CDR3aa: CSGRHPYGYTF
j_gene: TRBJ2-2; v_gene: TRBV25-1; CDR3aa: CAATGTDYTGELFF
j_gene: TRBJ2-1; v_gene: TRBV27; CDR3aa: CAPGPCNEQFF
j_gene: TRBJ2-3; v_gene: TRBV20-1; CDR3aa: CSARDRATPRDTQYF
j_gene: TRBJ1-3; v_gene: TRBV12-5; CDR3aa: CASAGTAHGNTIYF
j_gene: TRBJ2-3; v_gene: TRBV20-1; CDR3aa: CVTDTQYF
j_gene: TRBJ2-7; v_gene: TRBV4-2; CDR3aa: CASSQVRDSYEQYF
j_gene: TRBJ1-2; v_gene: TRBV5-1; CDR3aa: CASSLVGRSGYTF
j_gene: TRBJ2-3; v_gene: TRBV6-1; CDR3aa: CASRPQQRGDTDTQYF
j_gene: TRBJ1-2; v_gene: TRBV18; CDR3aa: CASSGTAHYGYTF
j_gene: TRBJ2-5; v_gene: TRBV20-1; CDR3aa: CSASPPAGGQETQYF
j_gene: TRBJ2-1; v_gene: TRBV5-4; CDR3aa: CASSKGTGSFGEQFF
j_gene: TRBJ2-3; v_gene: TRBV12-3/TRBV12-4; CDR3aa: CASRDSGGDTQYF
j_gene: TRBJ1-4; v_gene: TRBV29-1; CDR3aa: CSASGTGRGGEKLFF